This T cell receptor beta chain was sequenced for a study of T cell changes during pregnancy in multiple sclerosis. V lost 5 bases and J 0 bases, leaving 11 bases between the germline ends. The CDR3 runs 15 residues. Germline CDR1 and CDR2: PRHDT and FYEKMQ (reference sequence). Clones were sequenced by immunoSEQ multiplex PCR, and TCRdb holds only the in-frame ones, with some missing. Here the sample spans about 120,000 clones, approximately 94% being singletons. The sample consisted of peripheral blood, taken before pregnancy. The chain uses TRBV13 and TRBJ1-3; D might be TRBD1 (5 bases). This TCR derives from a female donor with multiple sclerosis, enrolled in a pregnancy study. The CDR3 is CASSADIYSGNTIYF. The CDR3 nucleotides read TGTGCCAGCAGCGCGGACATATACTCTGGAAACACCATATATTTT. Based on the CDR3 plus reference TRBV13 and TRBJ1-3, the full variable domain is AAGVIQSPRHLIKEKRETATLKCYPIPRHDTVYWYQQGPGQDPQFLISFYEKMQSDKGSIPDRFSAQQFSDYHSELNMSSLELGDSALYFCASSADIYSGNTIYFGEGSWLTVV.